Presented here are 26 T cell receptor beta chains from one specimen sequenced in a study of blood T cell repertoires in COVID-19. Only in-frame clones appear in the TCRdb table, and some are missing; sequencing was by immunoSEQ multiplex PCR. The sample shows 310,000 or so clones, about 89% of them seen only once. Sequences were obtained from PBMCs or T cells enriched from blood (not recorded which). Receptors were obtained from a woman aged 40 to 49 who had recovered from COVID-19.

This clone was detected only once. This chain joins TRBV21-1 and TRBJ2-7; the table's D call, TRBD1, was not checked against the DNA. TRBV21-1 is tagged as a pseudogene. CDR3 length: 16 amino acids. CDR3 region: CASSLYYRDRGHEQYF. The DNA of the CDR3 is TGTGCCAGCAGCTTATACTACCGGGACAGGGGCCACGAGCAGTACTTC.

In the case of this clone: Other DNA variants within this sample encode the same CDR3. The chain has TRBV6-5 and TRBJ2-1; D gene unclear. CDR3 size: 15 residues. Trimming took off 3 bases at V and 4 bases at J, with 13 bases between the two ends. Germline CDR1 and CDR2: MNHEY and SVGAGI. The CDR3 DNA is TGTGCCAGCAGTTATACTTCTGGCGGATACAATGAGCAGTTCTTC. This translates into CASSYTSGGYNEQFF.

The CDR3 loop is CASSHIGEGVDEQFF. The CDR3 coding sequence is TGTGCCAGCAGCCACATTGGCGAGGGGGTTGACGAGCAGTTCTTC. The chain uses TRBV27 and TRBJ2-1; TRBD1 might be the D (6 bases). The V end was cut by 6 bases, the J end by 10 bases, with 22 bases between. The CDR3 sequence is 15 residues long. Germline values: CDR1 MNHEY, CDR2 SMNVEV (reference sequence).

This sequence joins TRBV30 and TRBJ1-4, with 8 bases fitting TRBD1. Trimming took 3 bases from V and 2 from J; bases not matched to a gene: 11. This CDR3 has 17 amino acids. Germline CDR1 is GTSNPN and CDR2 is SVGIG (reference sequence). CDR3 amino acids: CAWRGLQGARTNEKLFF. CDR3 nucleotide sequence: TGTGCCTGGAGGGGGCTGCAGGGGGCGAGGACTAATGAAAAACTGTTTTTT.

J is TRBJ1-5 and V is TRBV5-1; D remains unclear. V lost 0 bases, J lost 4 bases, and 11 bases lay in between. Germline assignment: CDR1 SGHRS and CDR2 YFSETQ. The CDR3 is 15 amino acids. CDR3 sequence (DNA): TGCGCCAGCAGCTTGGGGTCAGGTCCGAATCAGCCCCAGCATTTT. Its protein is CASSLGSGPNQPQHF.

In DNA, the CDR3 is TGTGCCAGCAGTCGGGGGGCGGCCAAAAACATTCAGTACTTC. Translation gives CASSRGAAKNIQYF. V usage is TRBV6-5 and J usage is TRBJ2-4, with D possibly matching TRBD2 (7 bases). The CDR3 spans 14 residues. V was clipped by 5 bases and J by 1 base, with 9 bases between them. Per the germline V gene, CDR1 is MNHEY and CDR2 is SVGAGI.

The chain uses TRBV6-6 and TRBJ2-7, with 9 bases matching TRBD2. The CDR3 extends over 15 amino acids. V trimming: 6 bases; J trimming: 4 bases; junction bases outside the gene matches: 10. Germline-derived CDR1 and CDR2 are MNHNY and SVGAGI (reference sequence). The CDR3 protein is CASRRLTSGTYEQYF. Written as DNA, the CDR3 is TGTGCCAGCAGACGCCTGACTAGCGGAACTTACGAGCAGTACTTC.

This clone was counted only a few times. The chain combines TRBV11-3 with TRBJ2-7, with 8 bases aligning to TRBD1. Germline CDR1 SGHNT, CDR2 YENEEA. V was clipped by 1 base and J by 1 base; unmatched bases: 3. The CDR3 sequence is 15 residues long. DNA of the CDR3: TGTGCCAGCAGCTTAGGCCAGGGGGCATCCTACGAGCAGTACTTC. This sequence encodes CASSLGQGASYEQYF.

The chain carries TRBV10-3 and TRBJ1-2; 8 nucleotides agree with TRBD1. Per germline, CDR1 ENHRY and CDR2 SYGVKD. There are 15 residues in the CDR3. Losses at the gene ends were 10 bases for V and 7 bases for J; bases not matched to a gene: 17. This chain's CDR3 is CATITKTGAPPGYTF. The CDR3 region has the DNA TGTGCCACCATAACTAAGACAGGGGCCCCTCCTGGCTACACCTTC.

The gene calls are TRBV5-1 and TRBJ2-3, with D hard to call. Trimming left V 4 bases short and J 0 bases short, with 12 bases between. The CDR3 is 15 amino acids. The germline gives CDR1 SGHRS, CDR2 YFSETQ. CDR3 sequence reads: CASSLDPASTDTQYF. DNA of the CDR3: TGCGCCAGCAGCCTAGACCCCGCCAGCACAGATACGCAGTATTTT.

The chain employs TRBV11-2 and TRBJ1-3; no clear D. V was clipped by 1 base and J by 0 bases, with 13 bases between them. CDR1 SGHAT and CDR2 FQNNGV come from the germline V gene. The CDR3 sequence is 17 residues long. CDR3 DNA sequence: TGTGCCAGCAGCTTAGGATCCAATCCCTACTCTGGAAACACCATATATTTT. This codes for CASSLGSNPYSGNTIYF.

The rearrangement uses TRBV4-3 and TRBJ1-1, with 9 bases aligning to TRBD1. CDR3 length: 15 amino acids. Per the germline V gene, CDR1 is LGHNA and CDR2 is YSLEER. Unmatched junction bases numbered 5, after V lost 1 base and J lost 5 bases. The CDR3 reads CASSQGTGETTEAFF. CDR3 nucleotide sequence: TGCGCCAGCAGCCAAGGGACAGGGGAGACAACTGAAGCTTTCTTT.

The chain employs TRBV24-1 and TRBJ2-1; tentatively, D is TRBD1 (6 bases). CDR1 is KGHDR and CDR2 is SFDVKD in the germline V gene. CDR3 size: 11 residues. The V end lost 8 bases, the J end lost 7 bases, and 8 bases lay between the germline ends. The CDR3 sequence is CATTRGNEQFF. The CDR3 DNA reads as TGTGCCACCACAAGGGGGAATGAGCAGTTCTTC.

The rearrangement links TRBV18 to TRBJ2-1; unclear D gene. There are 16 residues in the CDR3. Germline V gives CDR1 KGHSH, CDR2 LQKENI. Trimming left V 2 bases short and J 0 bases short, with 11 bases between. CDR3 in DNA: TGTGCCAGCTCACCAGGGCTTTCGAGCTCCTACAATGAGCAGTTCTTC. This translates into CASSPGLSSSYNEQFF.

V gene TRBV3-1 (or the pseudogene TRBV3-2) combines with J gene TRBJ2-7; 8 bases match TRBD2. This CDR3 comprises 16 residues. The germline V gene has CDR1 LGHDT and CDR2 YNNKEL (reference sequence). J lost 1 base, V lost 1 base, and 6 bases had no gene match. The CDR3 is CASSQGPSGFSYEQYF. The CDR3, as DNA: TGTGCCAGCAGCCAAGGGCCTAGCGGGTTTTCCTACGAGCAGTACTTC.

This rearrangement joins TRBV7-9 to TRBJ2-7; TRBD1 is a possible D gene (5 bases). The CDR3 consists of 16 residues. Germline V CDR1 and CDR2: SEHNR, FQNEAQ (reference sequence). V lost 0 bases and J lost 2, with 14 bases in between. The CDR3 sequence: CASSLAQGVWAYEQYF. As DNA, the CDR3 is TGTGCCAGCAGCTTAGCGCAAGGGGTATGGGCCTACGAGCAGTACTTC.

V is TRBV19 and J is TRBJ2-1, with D possibly being TRBD1 (5 bases). With 3 bases removed from V and 2 bases from J, the gap between germline ends came to 11 bases. The CDR3 is 15 amino acids. Germline values: CDR1 LNHDA, CDR2 SQIVND (reference sequence). CDR3: CASSITGETYNEQFF. DNA of the CDR3: TGTGCCAGTAGTATCACAGGTGAGACCTACAATGAGCAGTTCTTC.

The chain links TRBV7-9 to TRBJ2-1; 11 nucleotides match TRBD2. V shed 6 bases and J 5 bases; nucleotides not matched to a gene: 15. CDR1 SEHNR and CDR2 FQNEAQ come from the germline V gene (reference sequence). The CDR3 is 18 amino acids. The CDR3 loop reads CASRPRTALAGGDNEQFF. The CDR3 DNA reads TGTGCCAGCAGACCCCGGACAGCTCTAGCGGGAGGAGACAATGAGCAGTTCTTC.

CDR3 sequence: CASQKGGAKNTEAFF. As DNA, the CDR3 is TGTGCCAGCCAAAAGGGCGGGGCCAAGAACACTGAAGCTTTCTTT. The rearrangement joins TRBV4-2 to TRBJ1-1, with D perhaps TRBD1 (5 bases). This CDR3 has 15 residues. From germline, CDR1 is LGHNA and CDR2 YNFKEQ. The ends were cut back, 8 bases at V and 1 base at J, with 17 bases in the middle.

This clone was detected only once. The V and J genes are TRBV10-3 and TRBJ1-1; weak D call: TRBD1 (5 bases). The CDR3 length is 13 residues. Between the trimmed V and J ends, which lost 2 bases and 1 base, there was a span of 5 bases. Germline CDR1 ENHRY, CDR2 SYGVKD. CDR3 sequence: CAISEDRNTEAFF. CDR3 coding DNA: TGTGCCATCAGTGAGGACAGGAACACTGAAGCTTTCTTT.

The genes are TRBV4-1 and TRBJ2-7; 7 bases are shared with TRBD1. The CDR3 runs to 17 residues. Germline CDR1 is MGHRA and CDR2 is YSYEKL. V lost 1 base to trimming and J lost 3 bases; unmatched junction nucleotides: 12. CDR3 nucleotides: TGCGCCAGCAGCCAAGCATCGGGGACAGTTGGGGTCTACGAGCAGTACTTC. It specifies CASSQASGTVGVYEQYF.

This chain connects TRBV5-4 to TRBJ2-5; TRBD1 aligns across 9 bases. The ends lost 3 bases at V and 5 bases at J; junction bases unmatched: 8. From germline, CDR1 is SGHNT and CDR2 YYREEE (reference sequence). The CDR3 contains 15 residues. CDR3 amino acids: CASSSNRGQVETQYF. The CDR3 coding sequence is TGTGCCAGCAGCTCCAACAGGGGGCAAGTGGAGACCCAGTACTTC.

J is TRBJ2-1 and V is TRBV9; 14 bases map to TRBD2. The trim removed 2 bases at V and 8 bases at J, leaving 3 bases unmatched. In germline, CDR1 is SGDLS, CDR2 YYNGEE. The CDR3 has 15 residues. The CDR3 nucleotides read TGTGCCAGCAGCGTGGGACTAGCGGGAGAATATGAGCAGTTCTTC. This gives the protein CASSVGLAGEYEQFF. Full variable domain (missing parts from reference TRBV9 and TRBJ2-1): DSGVTQTPKHLITATGQRVTLRCSPRSGDLSVYWYQQSLDQGLQFLIQYYNGEERAKGNILERFSAQQFPDLHSELNLSSLELGDSALYFCASSVGLAGEYEQFFGPGTRLTVL.

V is TRBV7-9 and J is TRBJ1-4; TRBD1 is a possible D gene (5 bases). Germline CDR1 reads SEHNR; CDR2 reads FQNEAQ (reference sequence). The length of the CDR3 is 15 residues. Trimming shortened V by 2 bases and J by 6 bases, and 13 bases separated the two germline ends. CDR3 sequence reads: CASSLTLRAHEKLFF. The DNA for the CDR3 is TGTGCCAGCAGCTTAACTCTCAGGGCCCATGAAAAACTGTTTTTT.

The genes are TRBV6-6 and TRBJ2-1; 8 bases line up with TRBD2. Unmatched junction bases numbered 6, after V lost 0 bases and J lost 8 bases. Germline CDR1 reads MNHNY; CDR2 reads SVGAGI (reference sequence). This CDR3 comprises 15 residues. CDR3 in DNA: TGTGCCAGCAGTTACTCGTTAGCGGGGTGGGATGAGCAGTTCTTC. Translation gives CASSYSLAGWDEQFF.

The chain links TRBV28 to TRBJ1-2, with D perhaps matching TRBD1 (5 bases). The CDR3 length is 15 residues. Trimming removed 6 bases at V and 0 bases at J, with 14 bases between. Germline V gene lookup returns CDR1 MDHEN and CDR2 SYDVKM. In DNA, the CDR3 is TGTGCCAGCAGACTTGACAGTGGAACTAACTATGGCTACACCTTC. Its protein is CASRLDSGTNYGYTF.